This is a list of T cell receptor beta chains from one sample in a study of cytomegalovirus exposure and HLA in healthy donors. Measured with immunoSEQ multiplex PCR; TCRdb has only the in-frame clones, and not every one. Of about 210,000 clones in the sample, over 75% were seen once. The specimen was PBMCs. These receptors all come from a male donor in good health and CMV-seronegative. Each CDR3 is given with its conserved first and last residue. The order of the fields is D gene, V gene, J gene, clone size, CDR3 DNA, CDR3 protein. D genes are given only for firm matches. Not all rows give a size; the values are once, few, many and, for expanded clones, a class.

>TRBD1|TRBV7-8|TRBJ2-7|.
TGTGCCAGCAGCTTAGTGTCGGGACAGGGTAATGACGAGCAGTACTTC
CASSLVSGQGNDEQYF
>.|TRBV2|TRBJ2-3|.
TGTGCCAGCAGGGCTAGCACAGATACGCAGTATTTT
CASRASTDTQYF
>TRBD2|TRBV7-8|TRBJ2-5|once
TGTGCCAGCAGCCGCGGGGCGGGAGGGCCGGAGACCCAGTACTTC
CASSRGAGGPETQYF
>.|TRBV28|TRBJ2-7|.
TGTGCCAGCAGCTTCAGCGGTTCTTCCTACGAGCAGTACTTC
CASSFSGSSYEQYF
>TRBD1|TRBV28|TRBJ1-3|.
TGTGCCAGCAGTCCGCGGACAGGGGCTAGGGGAAACACCATATATTTT
CASSPRTGARGNTIYF
>TRBD1|TRBV19|TRBJ1-1|few
TGTGCCAGTAGTTTAGAACAGGGGCTTATGAACACTGAAGCTTTCTTT
CASSLEQGLMNTEAFF
>TRBD1|TRBV7-2|TRBJ1-4|.
TGTGCCAGCAGCTTGGGGACAGGGCTTAATGAAAAACTGTTTTTT
CASSLGTGLNEKLFF
>.|TRBV28|TRBJ2-5|.
TGTGCCAGCAGTTTTGGGCGCGGACAGCAAGAGACCCAGTACTTC
CASSFGRGQQETQYF
>TRBD2|TRBV2|TRBJ2-7|.
TGTGCCAGCAGTGTTTTAAGCGGGAGGGCCGGGGAGCAGTACTTC
CASSVLSGRAGEQYF
>.|TRBV6-1|TRBJ1-2|.
TGTGCCAGCTCAACCGGTGGCTACACCTTC
CASSTGGYTF
>.|TRBV7-9|TRBJ2-3|.
TGTGCCAGCAGCTACATTTTTTCCCCGAGCGGTACGCAGTATTTT
CASSYIFSPSGTQYF
>TRBD1|TRBV6-1|TRBJ1-2|few
TGTGCCAGCAGTGGTTCCAGGACAGGGGATGGCTACACCTTC
CASSGSRTGDGYTF
>.|TRBV9|TRBJ1-3|.
TGTGCCAGCAGCGTAGCGGGGACACTCGGAAACACCATATATTTT
CASSVAGTLGNTIYF
>.|TRBV4-3|TRBJ1-1|.
TGCGCCAGCAGCCCCCGACAGTCCACTGAAGCTTTCTTT
CASSPRQSTEAFF
>TRBD2|TRBV6-1|TRBJ2-5|few
TGTGCCAGCAGTGATTTTAGCGGGAGCGTGGAGACCCAGTACTTC
CASSDFSGSVETQYF
>.|TRBV7-8|TRBJ2-4|.
TGTGCCAGCAGCCAGACCCGGGGAACCCAAAACATTCAGTACTTC
CASSQTRGTQNIQYF
>.|TRBV5-1|TRBJ2-3|once
TGCGCCAGCAGCCCCCCCAGCGGCTTAGATACGCAGTATTTT
CASSPPSGLDTQYF
>.|TRBV25-1|TRBJ1-3|.
TGTGCCAGCAGTGAAGGGCCAGGGGACATCTCTGGAAACACCATATATTTT
CASSEGPGDISGNTIYF
>.|TRBV6-6|TRBJ1-5|.
TGTGCCAGCAGTTACGGCCAGGCCGGTCAGCCCCAGCATTTT
CASSYGQAGQPQHF
>.|TRBV5-6|TRBJ1-1|.
TGTGCCAGCAGCTTTACCGAGACAGTTCCGGGTGAAGCTTTCTTT
CASSFTETVPGEAFF
>.|TRBV6-4|TRBJ2-3|once
TGTGCCAGCAGCGCCCGCGGTACAGATACGCAGTATTTT
CASSARGTDTQYF
>.|TRBV27|TRBJ1-2|once
TGTGCCAGCAGCAGTGCGGGGGGCGGCTATGGCTACACCTTC
CASSSAGGGYGYTF
>.|TRBV5-1|TRBJ1-1|few
TGCGCCAGCAGCTTGGACCTACAGGGTGGCACTGAAGCTTTCTTT
CASSLDLQGGTEAFF
>.|TRBV28|TRBJ2-5|.
TGTGCCAGCAGCCCCCGGCGACTAGAGACCCAGTACTTC
CASSPRRLETQYF
>.|TRBV5-4|TRBJ1-1|.
TGTGCCAGCAGCACGACTTTGGGTCGGTCTGAAGCTTTCTTT
CASSTTLGRSEAFF
>TRBD1|TRBV9|TRBJ2-7|.
TGTGCCAGCAGCCGGGACAGGGGCGTGGACTACGAGCAGTACTTC
CASSRDRGVDYEQYF
>.|TRBV6-1|TRBJ1-6|.
TGTGCCAGCACCCAGGGGATTGTTGCACCCCTCCACTTT
CASTQGIVAPLHF
>TRBD2|TRBV5-1|TRBJ2-2|.
TGCGCCAGCAGCCATCGCTCTAGCGGGGACCGGGGCACCGGGGAGCTGTTTTTT
CASSHRSSGDRGTGELFF
>.|TRBV28|TRBJ2-7|.
TGTGCCAGCAGTTCCAGCGGTTGGGAGCAGTACTTC
CASSSSGWEQYF
>.|TRBV28|TRBJ1-5|few
TGTGCCAGCAGTTACCCCGACCGGAGGGGCAATCAGCCCCAGCATTTT
CASSYPDRRGNQPQHF
>TRBD1|TRBV6-1|TRBJ1-2|.
TGTGCCAGCAGCCACAGGGGCGCGGGGGGTGGCTACACCTTC
CASSHRGAGGGYTF
>.|TRBV11-3|TRBJ1-2|.
TGTGCCAGCAGCAGCTCAAGGGAGGCTAACTATGGCTACACCTTC
CASSSSREANYGYTF
>.|TRBV10-3|TRBJ1-4|.
TGTGCCATCAGTGAGTCGGGCAGGGAGGTCGACATTAATGAAAAACTGTTTTTT
CAISESGREVDINEKLFF
>TRBD2|TRBV5-5|TRBJ2-2|.
TGTGCCAGCAGCCCACCCCTAGCGGGACCGAGCACCGGGGAGCTGTTTTTT
CASSPPLAGPSTGELFF
>.|TRBV5-6|TRBJ2-1|once
TGTGCCAGCAGCACGGGTCCGACCGCCAACAATGAGCAGTTCTTC
CASSTGPTANNEQFF
>TRBD2|TRBV7-6|TRBJ2-1|.
TGTGCCAGCAGCTTGGAACAACTCGGGGGGGGCGGGAATGAGCAGTTCTTC
CASSLEQLGGGGNEQFF
>TRBD2|TRBV4-2|TRBJ2-5|.
TGTGCCAGCAGCCAAGAACTAGCGGGAGAAGGAGAGACCCAGTACTTC
CASSQELAGEGETQYF
>TRBD2|TRBV28|TRBJ2-6|.
TGTGCCAGCAAGACTAGCGTACCCTCTGGGGCCAACGTCCTGACTTTC
CASKTSVPSGANVLTF
>TRBD1|TRBV4-2|TRBJ2-7|once
TGTGCCAGCAGCCTATCCGGGACAGGGTCCCACGAGCAGTACTTC
CASSLSGTGSHEQYF
>TRBD1|TRBV6-5|TRBJ2-3|.
TGTGCCAGTACAGGGGGCACAGATACGCAGTATTTT
CASTGGTDTQYF
>TRBD1|TRBV25-1|TRBJ2-5|.
TGTGCCAGCAGTGACCAAGGGACAGAGGAAGAGACCCAGTACTTC
CASSDQGTEEETQYF
>TRBD1|TRBV15|TRBJ1-2|.
TGTGCCACCAGCAGACCCGACAGGGGTGGCTACACCTTC
CATSRPDRGGYTF
>.|TRBV6-5|TRBJ2-7|.
TGTGCCAGCAGTTCAGGCTCTCTACGTCTCGAGCAGTACTTC
CASSSGSLRLEQYF
>.|TRBV6-1|TRBJ1-2|.
TGTGCCTGCAGGGGCGACTATGGCTACACCTTC
CACRGDYGYTF
>.|TRBV27|TRBJ1-1|.
TGTGCCAGCAGTTTTGGCAGGAGGGATGAAGCTTTCTTT
CASSFGRRDEAFF
>TRBD2|TRBV5-4|TRBJ2-3|.
TGTGCCAGCAGCTTGGAGACTAGCCGCACAGATACGCAGTATTTT
CASSLETSRTDTQYF
>.|TRBV28|TRBJ1-2|once
TGTGCCAGCACCAGGACAGCTAATGGCTACACCTTC
CASTRTANGYTF
>.|TRBV11-1|TRBJ2-2|.
TGTGCCAGCAGCTTACAGGGGACCGGGGAGCTGTTTTTT
CASSLQGTGELFF
>.|TRBV7-8|TRBJ1-6|.
TGTGCCAGCAGCTTAGCACAGGGTTTCAGTTCACCCCTCCACTTT
CASSLAQGFSSPLHF
>.|TRBV7-7|TRBJ2-7|.
TGTGCTAGCAGCCTGACCCGGGACTCGTATGACGAGCAGTACTTC
CASSLTRDSYDEQYF
>.|TRBV11-2|TRBJ1-5|.
TGTGCCAGCAGCTTAGGTCCGGGGGGATCGCCCCAGCATTTT
CASSLGPGGSPQHF
>.|TRBV6-5|TRBJ2-7|few
TGTGCCAGCACCCTAGGACAGTCCTACGAGCAGTACTTC
CASTLGQSYEQYF
>.|TRBV5-1|TRBJ1-1|.
TGCGCCAGCAGCTTGGGTTTTTCTGGTCCGGGGGACACTGAAGCTTTCTTT
CASSLGFSGPGDTEAFF
>.|TRBV5-4|TRBJ1-6|.
TGTGCCAGCAGCTTCGGTGGGAGTCGTAATTCACCCCTCCACTTT
CASSFGGSRNSPLHF
>.|TRBV12-5|TRBJ1-2|.
TGTGCTAGTGGTTTGGTACGGCAGGGGCGGAACTATGGCTACACCTTC
CASGLVRQGRNYGYTF
>.|TRBV7-6|TRBJ2-7|.
TGTGCCAGCAGCTTAACCGACTCGAACTACGAGCAGTACTTC
CASSLTDSNYEQYF
>.|TRBV4-2|TRBJ2-2|.
TGTGCCAGCAGCCCACAGGCTCCCGGGGAGCTGTTTTTT
CASSPQAPGELFF
>.|TRBV18|TRBJ1-6|.
TGTGCCAGCTCACCAGCAACGGTGATTGATTCACCCCTCCACTTT
CASSPATVIDSPLHF
>.|TRBV27|TRBJ2-1|.
TGTGCCAGCAGTTTACCAAAATACCGACAGGTCTGGCAGTTCTTC
CASSLPKYRQVWQFF